This T cell receptor beta chain was documented in a study of memory CD4+ T cells and cytomegalovirus serostatus. Study context: Healthy Belgian adult donors included about nine CMV-positive and more than 20 CMV-negative people.

Single viable CD3+CD4+CD8-CD45RO+ cells were sorted as the memory CD4+ T cells. Serum IgG to CMV pp150, pp28, p38 and p52 defined serostatus. Germline-derived CDR1 and CDR2 are SNHLY and FYNNEI. The V end lost 5 bases, the J end lost 0 bases, and 7 bases lay between the germline ends. The CDR3 is made up of 13 amino acids. Data came from immunoSEQ multiplex PCR; TCRdb stores just in-frame clones and leaves some out. Altogether approximately 63,000 clones are present, roughly 75% being singletons, with the ten largest covering almost 0.55%. The receptor was isolated from an adult in good health and CMV-seronegative. Some clones in this sample may be carry-over from other donors' samples. Sample: memory CD4+ T cells from blood. The chain employs TRBV2 and TRBJ1-1; no clear D. The chain's CDR3 is CASSTKMNTEAFF. CDR3 nucleotides: TGTGCCAGCAGTACAAAGATGAACACTGAAGCTTTCTTT.